Listed here are 7 T cell receptor beta chains from one sample, sequenced in a study of T cells in Graves' hyperthyroidism and ophthalmopathy. Amplification targeted TCR beta CDR3 regions from RNA transcripts. In the first-round RT-PCR of the TCR CDR3, the HTBI primer set was used. MiXCR, run by TCRdb on the multiplex PCR reads, gives a single entry per CDR3 protein. The data show 30,000 to 35,000 distinct CDR3 sequences, approximately 50% seen once. The sequencing input was blood. The source is a woman aged 40-49 years with Graves' ophthalmopathy.

The V gene is TRBV7-3, the J gene TRBJ2-1; TRBD2 matches at 11 bases. The CDR3 loop spans 13 amino acids. Germline trimming cut 5 bases from V and 7 bases from J; bases unmatched to any gene: 1. Germline V gene data show CDR1 as SGHTA and CDR2 as FQGTGA. CDR3 residues: CASSPSGRNEQFF. The CDR3 nucleotides read TGTGCCAGCAGCCCTAGCGGGAGGAATGAGCAGTTCTTC. Looking up the rest from reference TRBV7-3 and TRBJ2-1 gives the full variable domain: GAGVSQTPSNKVTEKGKYVELRCDPISGHTALYWYRQSLGQGPEFLIYFQGTGAADDSGLPNDRFFAVRPEGSVSTLKIQRTERGDSAVYLCASSPSGRNEQFFGPGTRLTVL.

The chain couples TRBV29-1 to TRBJ1-1, with 9 bases matching TRBD1. The CDR3 has 12 residues. CDR1 SQVTM and CDR2 ANQGSEA come from the germline V gene. V shed 3 bases, J shed 7 bases, and the junction held 3 bases outside the gene matches. The CDR3 protein is CSVETGGGEAFF. The DNA of the CDR3 is TGCAGCGTTGAGACAGGGGGTGGTGAAGCTTTCTTT. The whole variable domain, filled in from reference TRBV29-1 and TRBJ1-1, reads SAVISQKPSRDICQRGTSLTIQCQVDSQVTMMFWYRQQPGQSLTLIATANQGSEATYESGFVIDKFPISRPNLTFSTLTVSNMSPEDSSIYLCSVETGGGEAFFGQGTRLTVV.

The sample holds many counts of this clonotype. V usage is TRBV20-1 and J usage is TRBJ2-6; 7 nucleotides agree with TRBD1. Trimming removed 0 bases from V and 0 bases from J; junction bases left unmatched: 2. The CDR3 runs 16 residues. Germline V gene lookup returns CDR1 DFQATT and CDR2 SNEGSKA (reference sequence). CDR3 nucleotides: TGCAGTGCTAGAGATCCAGGGGGCTCTGGGGCCAACGTCCTGACTTTC. Translated: CSARDPGGSGANVLTF.

V usage is TRBV5-1 and J usage is TRBJ2-7; D not resolved. CDR1 is SGHRS, CDR2 YFSETQ, per germline. There are 13 residues in the CDR3. Trimming took 0 bases from V and 1 from J, leaving 5 bases between them. The CDR3 region has the DNA TGCGCCAGCAGCTTGGATATGTCCTACGAGCAGTACTTC. It is translated as CASSLDMSYEQYF. Using reference TRBV5-1 and TRBJ2-7 for the parts outside the CDR3, the full variable domain is KAGVTQTPRYLIKTRGQQVTLSCSPISGHRSVSWYQQTPGQGLQFLFEYFSETQRNKGNFPGRFSGRQFSNSRSEMNVSTLELGDSALYLCASSLDMSYEQYFGPGTRLTVT.

Ten or more counts support this clonotype. This chain joins TRBV6-6 and TRBJ2-1; perhaps TRBD1 as D (7 bases). V gave up 6 bases and J gave up 5 bases, with 23 bases separating them. The V gene's germline CDR1 is MNHNY and CDR2 SVGAGI (reference sequence). The CDR3 runs 17 residues. The DNA of the CDR3 is TGTGCCAGCAGCCCGTTACAGGGGTCCGCGGGAAACAATGAGCAGTTCTTC. Its protein product is CASSPLQGSAGNNEQFF.

CDR3 sequence reads: CASSGLGAADTQYF. DNA for the CDR3: TGTGCCAGCAGTGGACTGGGGGCAGCAGATACGCAGTACTTC. The rearrangement links TRBV6-2 or TRBV6-3 to TRBJ2-5, with D possibly matching TRBD1 (6 bases). CDR3 size: 14 residues. Germline CDR1 and CDR2: MNHEY and SVGEGT. The V end lost 5 bases, the J end lost 11 bases, and 21 bases lay between the germline ends.

The chain combines TRBV15 with TRBJ1-5; D gene uncertain. V was shortened by 3 bases and J by 2 bases, with 11 bases between the two germline ends. The CDR3 has 15 residues. Germline-derived CDR1 and CDR2 are LNHNV and YYDKDF (reference sequence). CDR3 sequence: CATSSSNSGNQPQHF. CDR3 coding DNA: TGTGCCACCAGCAGTTCAAACAGCGGCAATCAGCCCCAGCATTTT.